This T cell receptor (beta chain) comes out of a study of CD4 and CD8 cells across lung adenocarcinoma regions. TCRdb reprocessed the PCR reads with MiXCR, giving one entry per CDR3 protein. Found here are over 6,000 distinct CDR3 sequences, around 58% of them singletons; the top ten hold roughly 24%. This clonotype was counted only a few times. Donors had localized lung adenocarcinoma, a non-small cell lung cancer. Sequencing input: CD4+ T cells from the center of a lung tumor. This TCR was recovered from a female donor with lung adenocarcinoma. The CD4 and CD8 labels of this study may be unreliable.

CDR3 DNA: TGTGCCAGCAGCCCCATAGCGGGAGGGACCACAGATACGCAGTATTTT. It codes for CASSPIAGGTTDTQYF. The rearrangement uses TRBV6-1 and TRBJ2-3; TRBD2 agrees at 11 bases. The V gene end was trimmed by 6 bases and the J gene end by 2 bases; junction bases not matched to a gene: 7. CDR1 is MNHNS and CDR2 is SASEGT in the germline V gene. This CDR3 is built from 16 residues.